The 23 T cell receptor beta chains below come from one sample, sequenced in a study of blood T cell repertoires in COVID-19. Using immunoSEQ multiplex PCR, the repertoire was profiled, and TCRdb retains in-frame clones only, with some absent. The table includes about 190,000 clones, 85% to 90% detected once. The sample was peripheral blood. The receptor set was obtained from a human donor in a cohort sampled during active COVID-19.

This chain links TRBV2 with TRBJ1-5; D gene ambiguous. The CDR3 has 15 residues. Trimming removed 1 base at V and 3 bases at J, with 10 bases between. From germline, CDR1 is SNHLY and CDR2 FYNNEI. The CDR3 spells CASSEGTRFNQPQHF. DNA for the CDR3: TGTGCCAGCAGTGAAGGAACGCGGTTCAATCAGCCCCAGCATTTT.

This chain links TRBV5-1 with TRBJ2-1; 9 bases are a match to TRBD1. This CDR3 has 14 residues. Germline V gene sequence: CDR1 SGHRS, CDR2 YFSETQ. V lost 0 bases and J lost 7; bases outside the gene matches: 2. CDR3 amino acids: CASSLGDRVNEQFF. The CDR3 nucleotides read TGCGCCAGCAGCTTGGGGGACAGGGTAAATGAGCAGTTCTTC.

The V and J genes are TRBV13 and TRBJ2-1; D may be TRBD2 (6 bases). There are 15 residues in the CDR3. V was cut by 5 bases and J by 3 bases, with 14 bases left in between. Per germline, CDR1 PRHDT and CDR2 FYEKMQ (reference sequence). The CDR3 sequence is CASSVEGSRYNEQFF. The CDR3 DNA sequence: TGTGCCAGCAGCGTGGAGGGAAGCCGCTACAATGAGCAGTTCTTC.

The CDR3 loop is CASSDGAGRAAYEQYF. Written as DNA, the CDR3 is TGTGCCAGCAGTGACGGGGCGGGAAGGGCGGCCTACGAGCAGTACTTC. The chain has TRBV2 and TRBJ2-7; D might be TRBD2 (6 bases). Germline values: CDR1 SNHLY, CDR2 FYNNEI. This CDR3 has 16 residues. The V and J ends lost 3 bases and 2 bases respectively, with 17 bases between them.

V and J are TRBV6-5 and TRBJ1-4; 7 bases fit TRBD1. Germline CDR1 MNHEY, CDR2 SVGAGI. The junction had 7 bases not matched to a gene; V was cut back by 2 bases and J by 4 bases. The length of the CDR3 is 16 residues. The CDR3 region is CASSYQAPGGNEKLFF. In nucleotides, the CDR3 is TGTGCCAGCAGTTACCAGGCCCCAGGGGGTAATGAAAAACTGTTTTTT.

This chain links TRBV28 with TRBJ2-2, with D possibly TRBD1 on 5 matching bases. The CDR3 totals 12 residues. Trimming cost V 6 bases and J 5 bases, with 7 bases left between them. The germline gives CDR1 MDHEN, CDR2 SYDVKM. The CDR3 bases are TGTGCCAGCAGCCGACAGACCGGGGAGCTGTTTTTT. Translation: CASSRQTGELFF.

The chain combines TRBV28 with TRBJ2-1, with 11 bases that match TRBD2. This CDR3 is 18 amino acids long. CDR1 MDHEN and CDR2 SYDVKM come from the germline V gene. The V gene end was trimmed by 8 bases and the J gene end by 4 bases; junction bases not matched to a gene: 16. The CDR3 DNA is TGTGCCAGCCAACGCTCCCGGGGTAGCGGGAGGGCGTACAATGAGCAGTTCTTC. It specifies CASQRSRGSGRAYNEQFF. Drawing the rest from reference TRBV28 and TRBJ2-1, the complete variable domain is DVKVTQSSRYLVKRTGEKVFLECVQDMDHENMFWYRQDPGLGLRLIYFSYDVKMKEKGDIPEGYSVSREKKERFSLILESASTNQTSMYLCASQRSRGSGRAYNEQFFGPGTRLTVL.

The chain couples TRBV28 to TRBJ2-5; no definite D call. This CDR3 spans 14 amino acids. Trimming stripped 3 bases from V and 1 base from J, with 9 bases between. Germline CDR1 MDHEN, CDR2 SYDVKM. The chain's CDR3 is CASSFPKIQETQYF. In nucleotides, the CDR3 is TGTGCCAGCAGTTTCCCCAAAATCCAAGAGACCCAGTACTTC.

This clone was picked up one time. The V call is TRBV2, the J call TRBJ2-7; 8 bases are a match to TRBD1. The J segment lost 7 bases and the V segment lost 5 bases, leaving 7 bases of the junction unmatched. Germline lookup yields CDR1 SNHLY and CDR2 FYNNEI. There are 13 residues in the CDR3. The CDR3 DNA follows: TGTGCCAGCAGTATGGACAGGGTGGAAGAGCAGTACTTC. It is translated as CASSMDRVEEQYF.

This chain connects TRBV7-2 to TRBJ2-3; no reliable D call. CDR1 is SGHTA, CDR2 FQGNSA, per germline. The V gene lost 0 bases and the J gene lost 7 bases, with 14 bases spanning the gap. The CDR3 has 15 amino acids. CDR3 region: CASSLAALSSHTQYF. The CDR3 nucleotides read TGTGCCAGCAGCTTAGCGGCTCTCTCTTCACATACGCAGTATTTT.

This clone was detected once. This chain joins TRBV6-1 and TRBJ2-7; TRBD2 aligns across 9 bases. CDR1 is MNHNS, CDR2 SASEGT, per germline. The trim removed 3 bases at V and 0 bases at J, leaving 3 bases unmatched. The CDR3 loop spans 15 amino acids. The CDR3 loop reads CASSETSGNSYEQYF. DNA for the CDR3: TGTGCCAGCAGTGAGACTAGCGGAAACTCCTACGAGCAGTACTTC.

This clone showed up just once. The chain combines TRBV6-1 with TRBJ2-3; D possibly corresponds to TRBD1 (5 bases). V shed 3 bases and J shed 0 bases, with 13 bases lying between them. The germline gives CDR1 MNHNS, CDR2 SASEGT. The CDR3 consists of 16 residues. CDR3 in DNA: TGTGCCAGCAGTGAGTTTCACAGGATTAGCACAGATACGCAGTATTTT. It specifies CASSEFHRISTDTQYF.

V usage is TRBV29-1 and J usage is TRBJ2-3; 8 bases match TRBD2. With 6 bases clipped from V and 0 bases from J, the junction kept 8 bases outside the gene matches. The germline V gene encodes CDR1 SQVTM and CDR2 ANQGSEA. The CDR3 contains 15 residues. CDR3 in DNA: TGCAGCGTCCTCGGACTAGCAGAGAGCACAGATACGCAGTATTTT. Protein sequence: CSVLGLAESTDTQYF.

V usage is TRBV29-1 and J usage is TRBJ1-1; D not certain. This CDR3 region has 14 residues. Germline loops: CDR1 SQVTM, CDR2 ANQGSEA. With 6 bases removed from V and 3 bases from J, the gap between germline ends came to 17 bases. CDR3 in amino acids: CSVRGRLADTEAFF. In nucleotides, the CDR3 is TGCAGCGTAAGAGGGCGTCTAGCGGACACTGAAGCTTTCTTT.

The CDR3 is CASSPSSYEQYF. The CDR3 bases are TGTGCCAGCAGCCCGAGCTCCTACGAGCAGTACTTC. The genes are TRBV11-2 and TRBJ2-7; D remains ambiguous. This CDR3 has 12 residues. Trimming removed 5 bases from V and 0 bases from J, with 5 bases in between. Per the germline V gene, CDR1 is SGHAT and CDR2 is FQNNGV.

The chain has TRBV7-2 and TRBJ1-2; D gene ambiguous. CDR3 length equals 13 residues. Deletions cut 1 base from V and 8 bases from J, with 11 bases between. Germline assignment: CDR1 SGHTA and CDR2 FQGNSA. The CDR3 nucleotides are TGTGCCAGCAGCTTAGTCGCTGGAGAAGGCTACACCTTC. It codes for CASSLVAGEGYTF.

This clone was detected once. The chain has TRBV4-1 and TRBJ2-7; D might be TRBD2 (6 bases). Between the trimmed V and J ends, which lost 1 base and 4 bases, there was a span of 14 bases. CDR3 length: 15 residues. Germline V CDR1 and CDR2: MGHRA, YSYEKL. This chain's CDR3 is CASSQGIGGGYEQYF. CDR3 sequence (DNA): TGCGCCAGCAGCCAAGGGATCGGGGGTGGGTACGAGCAGTACTTC.

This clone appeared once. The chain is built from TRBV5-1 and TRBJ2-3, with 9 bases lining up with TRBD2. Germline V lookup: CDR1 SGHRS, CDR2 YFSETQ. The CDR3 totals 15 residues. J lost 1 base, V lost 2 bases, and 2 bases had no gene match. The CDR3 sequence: CASSFVAGGTDTQYF. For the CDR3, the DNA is TGCGCCAGCAGCTTCGTAGCGGGGGGCACAGATACGCAGTATTTT.

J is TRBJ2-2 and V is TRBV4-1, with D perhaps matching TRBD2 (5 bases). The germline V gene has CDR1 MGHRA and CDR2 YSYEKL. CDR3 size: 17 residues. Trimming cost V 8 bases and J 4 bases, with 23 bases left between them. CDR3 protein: CASSPGRSGPITGELFF. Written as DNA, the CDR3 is TGCGCCAGCTCCCCTGGGAGATCGGGCCCGATCACCGGGGAGCTGTTTTTT.

This CDR3 is CASSIANRGEQYF. CDR3 coding DNA: TGTGCCAGTAGTATTGCTAACAGGGGCGAGCAGTACTTC. The chain employs TRBV19 and TRBJ2-7; 7 positions match TRBD1. This CDR3 is 13 amino acids long. CDR1 and CDR2 from the germline V gene are LNHDA and SQIVND (reference sequence). V lost 3 bases and J lost 6; bases outside the gene matches: 5. The full variable domain, its missing parts supplied by reference TRBV19 and TRBJ2-7, is DGGITQSPKYLFRKEGQNVTLSCEQNLNHDAMYWYRQDPGQGLRLIYYSQIVNDFQKGDIAEGYSVSREKKESFPLTVTSAQKNPTAFYLCASSIANRGEQYFGPGTRLTVT.

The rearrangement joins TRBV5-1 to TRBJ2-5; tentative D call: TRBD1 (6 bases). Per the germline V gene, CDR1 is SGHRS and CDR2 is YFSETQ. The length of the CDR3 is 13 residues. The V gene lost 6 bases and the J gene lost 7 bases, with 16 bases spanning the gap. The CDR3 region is CASTRDTGGTQYF. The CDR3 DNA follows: TGCGCCAGCACCCGGGACACAGGAGGGACCCAGTACTTC.

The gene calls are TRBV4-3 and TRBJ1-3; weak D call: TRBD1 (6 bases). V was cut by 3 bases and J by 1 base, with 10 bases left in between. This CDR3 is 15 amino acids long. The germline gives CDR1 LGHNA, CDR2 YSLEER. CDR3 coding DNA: TGCGCCAGCAGCCAGAGAGGGGGATCTGGAAACACCATATATTTT. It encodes CASSQRGGSGNTIYF.

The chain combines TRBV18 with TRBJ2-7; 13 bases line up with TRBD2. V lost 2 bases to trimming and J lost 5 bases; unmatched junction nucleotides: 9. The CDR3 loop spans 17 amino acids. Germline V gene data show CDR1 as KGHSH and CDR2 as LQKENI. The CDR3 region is CASSPGLAGAGPDEQYF. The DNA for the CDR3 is TGTGCCAGCTCACCAGGACTAGCGGGAGCGGGACCGGACGAGCAGTACTTC. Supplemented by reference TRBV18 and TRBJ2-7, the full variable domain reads NAGVMQNPRHLVRRRGQEARLRCSPMKGHSHVYWYRQLPEEGLKFMVYLQKENIIDESGMPKERFSAEFPKEGPSILRIQQVVRGDSAAYFCASSPGLAGAGPDEQYFGPGTRLTVT.